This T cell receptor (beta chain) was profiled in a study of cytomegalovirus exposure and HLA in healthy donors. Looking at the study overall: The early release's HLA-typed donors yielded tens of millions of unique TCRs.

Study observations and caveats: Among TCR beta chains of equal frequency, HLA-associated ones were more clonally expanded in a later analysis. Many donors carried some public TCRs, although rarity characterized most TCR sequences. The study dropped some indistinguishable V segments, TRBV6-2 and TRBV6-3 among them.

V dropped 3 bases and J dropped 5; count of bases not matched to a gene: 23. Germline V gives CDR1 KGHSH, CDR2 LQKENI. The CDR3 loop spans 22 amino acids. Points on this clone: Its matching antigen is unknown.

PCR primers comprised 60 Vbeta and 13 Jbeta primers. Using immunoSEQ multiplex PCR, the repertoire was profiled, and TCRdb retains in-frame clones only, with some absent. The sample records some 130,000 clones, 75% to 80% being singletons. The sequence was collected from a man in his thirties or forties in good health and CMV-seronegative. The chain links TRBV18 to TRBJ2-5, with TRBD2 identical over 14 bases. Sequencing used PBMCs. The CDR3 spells CASSPRGASIAGTSGSRETQYF. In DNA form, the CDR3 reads TGTGCCAGCTCACCCCGGGGCGCATCTATCGCCGGGACTAGCGGGAGTAGGGAGACCCAGTACTTC.